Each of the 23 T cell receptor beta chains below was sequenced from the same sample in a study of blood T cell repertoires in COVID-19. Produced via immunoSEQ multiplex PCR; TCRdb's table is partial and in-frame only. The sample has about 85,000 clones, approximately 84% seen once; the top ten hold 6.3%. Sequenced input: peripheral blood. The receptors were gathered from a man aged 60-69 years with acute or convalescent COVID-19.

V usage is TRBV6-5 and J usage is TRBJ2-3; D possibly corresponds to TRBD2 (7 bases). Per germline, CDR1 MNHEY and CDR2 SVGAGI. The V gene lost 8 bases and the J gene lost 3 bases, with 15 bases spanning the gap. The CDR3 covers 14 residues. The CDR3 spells CASLWGGATDTQYF. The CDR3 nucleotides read TGTGCCAGCCTCTGGGGGGGGGCTACAGATACGCAGTATTTT.

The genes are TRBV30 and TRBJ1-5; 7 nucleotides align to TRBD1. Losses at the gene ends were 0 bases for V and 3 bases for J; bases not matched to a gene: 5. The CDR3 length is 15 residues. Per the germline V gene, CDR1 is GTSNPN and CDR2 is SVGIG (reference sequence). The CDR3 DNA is TGTGCCTGGAGTGTATTCGGGACAGTCAATCAGCCCCAGCATTTT. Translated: CAWSVFGTVNQPQHF.

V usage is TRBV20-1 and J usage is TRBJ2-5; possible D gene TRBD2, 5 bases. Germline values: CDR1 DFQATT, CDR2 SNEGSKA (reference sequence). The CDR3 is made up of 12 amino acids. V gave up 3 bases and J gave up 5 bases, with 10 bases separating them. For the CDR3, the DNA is TGCAGTGCTAGTGTTAGCGACGAGACCCAGTACTTC. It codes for CSASVSDETQYF.

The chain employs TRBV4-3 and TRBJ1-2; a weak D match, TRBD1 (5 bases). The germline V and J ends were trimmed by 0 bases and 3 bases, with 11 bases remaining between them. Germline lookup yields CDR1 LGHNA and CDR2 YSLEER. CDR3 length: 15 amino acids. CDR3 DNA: TGCGCCAGCAGCCAAGACAAAGGGGTCGACTATGGCTACACCTTC. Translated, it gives CASSQDKGVDYGYTF.

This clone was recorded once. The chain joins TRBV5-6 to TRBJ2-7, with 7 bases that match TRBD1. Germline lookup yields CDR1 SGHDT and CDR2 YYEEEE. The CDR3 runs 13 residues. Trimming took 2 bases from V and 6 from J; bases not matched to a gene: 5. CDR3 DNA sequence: TGTGCCAGCAGCTTACAGGGGTCAGGCGAGCAGTACTTC. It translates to CASSLQGSGEQYF.

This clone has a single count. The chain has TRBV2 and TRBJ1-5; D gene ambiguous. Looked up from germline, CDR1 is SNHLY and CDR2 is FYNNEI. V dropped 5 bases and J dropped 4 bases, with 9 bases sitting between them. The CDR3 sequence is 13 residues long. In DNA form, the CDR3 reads TGTGCCAGCAGTTACGGGAGGAATCAGCCCCAGCATTTT. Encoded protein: CASSYGRNQPQHF.

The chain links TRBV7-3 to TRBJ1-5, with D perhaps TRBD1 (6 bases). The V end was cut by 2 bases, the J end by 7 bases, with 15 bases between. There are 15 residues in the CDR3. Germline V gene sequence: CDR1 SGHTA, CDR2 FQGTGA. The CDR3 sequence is CASSLVAGEEQPQHF. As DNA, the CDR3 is TGTGCCAGCAGCTTAGTGGCAGGGGAAGAACAGCCCCAGCATTTT.

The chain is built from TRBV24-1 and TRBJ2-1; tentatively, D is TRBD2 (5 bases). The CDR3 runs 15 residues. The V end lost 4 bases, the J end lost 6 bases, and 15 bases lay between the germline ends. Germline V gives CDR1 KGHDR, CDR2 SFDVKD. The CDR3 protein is CATSDNGRGSNEQFF. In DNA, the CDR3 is TGTGCCACCAGTGACAACGGACGGGGATCCAATGAGCAGTTCTTC.

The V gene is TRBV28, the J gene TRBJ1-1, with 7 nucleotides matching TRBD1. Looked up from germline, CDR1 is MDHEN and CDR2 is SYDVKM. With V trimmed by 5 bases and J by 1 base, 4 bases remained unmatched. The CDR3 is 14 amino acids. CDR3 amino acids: CASSQTGKNTEAFF. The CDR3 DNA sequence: TGTGCCAGCAGTCAGACAGGGAAGAACACTGAAGCTTTCTTT.

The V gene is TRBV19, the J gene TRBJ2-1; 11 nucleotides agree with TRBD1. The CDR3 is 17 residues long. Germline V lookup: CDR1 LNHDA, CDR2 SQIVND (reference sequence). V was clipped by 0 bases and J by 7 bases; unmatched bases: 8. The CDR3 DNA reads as TGTGCCAGTAGTATAGATCGGGGGACAGGGGGTAAGAATGAGCAGTTCTTC. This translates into CASSIDRGTGGKNEQFF. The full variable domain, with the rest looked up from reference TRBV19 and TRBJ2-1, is DGGITQSPKYLFRKEGQNVTLSCEQNLNHDAMYWYRQDPGQGLRLIYYSQIVNDFQKGDIAEGYSVSREKKESFPLTVTSAQKNPTAFYLCASSIDRGTGGKNEQFFGPGTRLTVL.

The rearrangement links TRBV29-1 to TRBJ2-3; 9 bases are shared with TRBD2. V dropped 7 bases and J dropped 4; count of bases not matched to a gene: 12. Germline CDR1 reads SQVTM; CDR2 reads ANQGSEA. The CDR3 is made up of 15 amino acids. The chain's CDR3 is CSGGLLLAGPDTQYF. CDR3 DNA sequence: TGCAGCGGGGGGCTACTACTAGCGGGCCCAGATACGCAGTATTTT.

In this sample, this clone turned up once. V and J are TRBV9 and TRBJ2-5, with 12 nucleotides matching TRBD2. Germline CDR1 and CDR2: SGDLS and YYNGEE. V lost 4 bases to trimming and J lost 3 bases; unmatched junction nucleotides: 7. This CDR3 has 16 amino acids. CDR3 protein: CASSPRTSGEEETQYF. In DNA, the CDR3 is TGTGCCAGCAGCCCTCGGACTAGCGGGGAGGAAGAGACCCAGTACTTC.

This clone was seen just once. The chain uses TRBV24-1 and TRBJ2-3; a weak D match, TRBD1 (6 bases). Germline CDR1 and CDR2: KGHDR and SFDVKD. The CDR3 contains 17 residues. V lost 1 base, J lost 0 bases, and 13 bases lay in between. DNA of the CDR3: TGTGCCACCAGTGATTTCATCGGGACAACTAGCACAGATACGCAGTATTTT. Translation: CATSDFIGTTSTDTQYF.

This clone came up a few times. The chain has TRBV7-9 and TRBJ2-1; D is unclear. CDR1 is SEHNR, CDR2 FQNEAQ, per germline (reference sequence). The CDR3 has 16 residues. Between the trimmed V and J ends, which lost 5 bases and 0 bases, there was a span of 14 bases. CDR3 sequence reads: CASSPEMAFSYNEQFF. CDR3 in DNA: TGTGCCAGCAGCCCCGAAATGGCCTTCTCCTACAATGAGCAGTTCTTC.

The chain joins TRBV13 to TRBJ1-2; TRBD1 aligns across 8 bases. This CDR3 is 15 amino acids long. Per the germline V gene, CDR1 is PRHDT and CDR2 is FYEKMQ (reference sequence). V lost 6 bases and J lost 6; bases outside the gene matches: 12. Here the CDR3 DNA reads TGTGCCAGCAGTCAAACTACAGGGGGGTCTGATGGCTACACCTTC. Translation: CASSQTTGGSDGYTF.

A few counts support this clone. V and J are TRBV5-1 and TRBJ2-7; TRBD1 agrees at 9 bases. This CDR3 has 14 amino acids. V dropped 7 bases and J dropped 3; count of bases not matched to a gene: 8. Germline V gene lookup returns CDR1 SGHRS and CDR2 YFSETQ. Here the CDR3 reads CASFEGTGLYEQYF. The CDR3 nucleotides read TGCGCCAGCTTTGAAGGGACAGGGCTCTACGAGCAGTACTTC.

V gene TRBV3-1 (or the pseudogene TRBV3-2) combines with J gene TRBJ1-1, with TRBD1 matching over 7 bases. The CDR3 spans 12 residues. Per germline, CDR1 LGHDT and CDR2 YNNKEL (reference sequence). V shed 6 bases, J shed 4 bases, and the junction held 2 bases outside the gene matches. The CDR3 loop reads CASSQGGTEAFF. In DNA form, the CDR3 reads TGTGCCAGCAGTCAGGGGGGCACTGAAGCTTTCTTT.

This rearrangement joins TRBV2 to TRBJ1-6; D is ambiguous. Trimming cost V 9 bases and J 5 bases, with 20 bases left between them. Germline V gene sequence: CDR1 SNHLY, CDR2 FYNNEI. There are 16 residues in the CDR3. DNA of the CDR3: TGTGCCAGGAGATTCTCCCCCGGGGTAAATAATTCACCCCTCCACTTT. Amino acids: CARRFSPGVNNSPLHF.

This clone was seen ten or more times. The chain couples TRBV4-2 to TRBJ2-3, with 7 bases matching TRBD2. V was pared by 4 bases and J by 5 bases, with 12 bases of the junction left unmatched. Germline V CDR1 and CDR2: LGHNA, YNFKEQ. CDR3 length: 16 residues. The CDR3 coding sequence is TGTGCCAGCAGCCCGGAAGGAGCGGGGCGACTAGATACGCAGTATTTT. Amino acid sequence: CASSPEGAGRLDTQYF.

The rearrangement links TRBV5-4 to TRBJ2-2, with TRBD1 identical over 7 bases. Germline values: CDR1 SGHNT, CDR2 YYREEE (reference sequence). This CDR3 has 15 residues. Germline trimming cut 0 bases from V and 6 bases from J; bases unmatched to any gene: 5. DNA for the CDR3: TGTGCCAGCAGCTTGGCAGTAGGGGGCCCCGGGGAGCTGTTTTTT. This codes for CASSLAVGGPGELFF.

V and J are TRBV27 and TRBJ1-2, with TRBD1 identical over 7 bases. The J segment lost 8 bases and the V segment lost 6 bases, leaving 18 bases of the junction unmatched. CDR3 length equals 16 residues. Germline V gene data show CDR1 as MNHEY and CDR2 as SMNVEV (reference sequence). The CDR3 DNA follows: TGTGCCAGCAGCCACGGGACAGTCGCACGGGCGGACGGCTACACCTTC. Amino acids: CASSHGTVARADGYTF.

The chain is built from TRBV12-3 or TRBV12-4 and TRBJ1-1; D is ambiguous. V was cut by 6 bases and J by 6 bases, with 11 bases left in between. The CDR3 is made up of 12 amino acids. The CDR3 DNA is TGTGCCAGCAGCTTCCCCAGGTCTGAAGCTTTCTTT. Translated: CASSFPRSEAFF.

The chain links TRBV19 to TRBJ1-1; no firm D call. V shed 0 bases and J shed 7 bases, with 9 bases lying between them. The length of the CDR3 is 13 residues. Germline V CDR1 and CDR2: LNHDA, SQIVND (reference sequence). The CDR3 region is CASSIDRGFEAFF. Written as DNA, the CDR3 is TGTGCCAGTAGTATAGATCGCGGGTTTGAAGCTTTCTTT. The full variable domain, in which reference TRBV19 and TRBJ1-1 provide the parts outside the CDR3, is DGGITQSPKYLFRKEGQNVTLSCEQNLNHDAMYWYRQDPGQGLRLIYYSQIVNDFQKGDIAEGYSVSREKKESFPLTVTSAQKNPTAFYLCASSIDRGFEAFFGQGTRLTVV.